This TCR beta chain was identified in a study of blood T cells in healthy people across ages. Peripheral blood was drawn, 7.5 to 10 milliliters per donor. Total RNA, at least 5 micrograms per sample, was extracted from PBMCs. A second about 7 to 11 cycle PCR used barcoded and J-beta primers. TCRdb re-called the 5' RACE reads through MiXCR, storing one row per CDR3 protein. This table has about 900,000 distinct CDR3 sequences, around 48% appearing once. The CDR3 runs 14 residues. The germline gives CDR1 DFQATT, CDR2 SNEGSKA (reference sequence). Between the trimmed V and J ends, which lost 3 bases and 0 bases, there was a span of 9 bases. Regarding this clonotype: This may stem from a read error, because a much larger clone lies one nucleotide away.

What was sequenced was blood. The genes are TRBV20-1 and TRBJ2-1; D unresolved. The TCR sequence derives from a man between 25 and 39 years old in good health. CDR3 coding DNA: TGCAGTGCTAGGAGCCGTAGCTCCTACAATGAGCAGTTCTTC. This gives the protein CSARSRSSYNEQFF.